These 19 T cell receptor beta chains came from one sample sequenced in a study of T cell responses to AZD1222 COVID-19 vaccine. Sequencing used immunoSEQ multiplex PCR; TCRdb keeps in-frame clones, though not all of them. The sample includes tens of thousands of clones, around three quarters seen only once; the top ten take about 46%. The sequences come from peripheral blood, collected 28 days after the second AZD1222 dose. Receptor source: an adult who received the AZD1222 COVID-19 vaccine.

This rearrangement joins TRBV2 to TRBJ2-1; the match to TRBD2 covers 15 bases. The CDR3 totals 16 residues. Germline V gene lookup returns CDR1 SNHLY and CDR2 FYNNEI. J was trimmed by 8 bases and V by 6 bases; bases with no gene match: 8. CDR3 amino acids: CASRFGTSGRRDEQFF. The CDR3 nucleotides are TGTGCCAGCAGGTTCGGGACTAGCGGGAGGCGGGATGAGCAGTTCTTC.

The rearrangement links TRBV27 to TRBJ2-1; D may be TRBD1 (5 bases). Between the trimmed V and J ends, which lost 5 bases and 6 bases, there was a span of 20 bases. The CDR3 is made up of 16 amino acids. CDR1 MNHEY and CDR2 SMNVEV come from the germline V gene (reference sequence). CDR3 sequence: CASSTYQGNWANEQFF. The DNA for the CDR3 is TGTGCCAGCAGTACCTACCAGGGAAATTGGGCCAATGAGCAGTTCTTC.

The chain recombines TRBV24-1 with TRBJ2-3, with D unresolved. The germline CDR1 and CDR2 sequences are KGHDR and SFDVKD. V was clipped by 5 bases and J by 4 bases, with 3 bases between them. The CDR3 is made up of 11 amino acids. In nucleotides, the CDR3 is TGTGCCACCAGTGTGGCAGATACGCAGTATTTT. It translates to CATSVADTQYF.

J is TRBJ2-1 and V is TRBV27; TRBD1 is a possible D gene (6 bases). Germline lookup yields CDR1 MNHEY and CDR2 SMNVEV (reference sequence). Trimming took off 3 bases at V and 8 bases at J, with 11 bases between the two ends. This CDR3 contains 13 residues. CDR3 residues: CASSLQQGYEQFF. The DNA for the CDR3 is TGTGCCAGCAGTTTGCAACAGGGCTATGAGCAGTTCTTC.

This clone showed up just a few times. V usage is TRBV27 and J usage is TRBJ1-2; TRBD1 matches at 7 bases. CDR3 length: 13 residues. J was trimmed by 4 bases and V by 5 bases; bases with no gene match: 4. Germline V CDR1 and CDR2: MNHEY, SMNVEV (reference sequence). The CDR3 DNA reads TGTGCCAGCAGTGACAGGGCTTTCTATGGCTACACCTTC. Translating gives CASSDRAFYGYTF.

V gene TRBV3-1 (or the pseudogene TRBV3-2) combines with J gene TRBJ1-5; D is perhaps TRBD1 (6 bases). This CDR3 is 14 amino acids long. CDR1 and CDR2 (germline): LGHDT, YNNKEL (reference sequence). Trimming took 4 bases from V and 7 from J, leaving 14 bases between them. CDR3 region: CASSLAGAGQPQHF. CDR3 DNA sequence: TGTGCCAGCAGCCTCGCAGGGGCGGGCCAGCCCCAGCATTTT.

This clone has just one count. This chain connects TRBV4-2 to TRBJ2-3; maybe TRBD2 (6 bases). Germline V lookup: CDR1 LGHNA, CDR2 YNFKEQ. Deletions cut 4 bases from V and 0 bases from J, with 11 bases between. The CDR3 covers 15 residues. The CDR3 DNA reads TGTGCCAGCAGCCTAGCGGATTCTAGCACAGATACGCAGTATTTT. Its translation is CASSLADSSTDTQYF.

The J gene is TRBJ2-3, the V gene TRBV13; TRBD2 matches at 8 bases. The CDR3 runs 16 residues. Trimming at V came to 2 bases and at J to 6 bases, leaving 10 bases not matched to a gene. Germline CDR1 reads PRHDT; CDR2 reads FYEKMQ (reference sequence). CDR3 DNA: TGTGCCAGCAGCTTAAGGGCCGGGGGGGCTTGGGATACGCAGTATTTT. It encodes CASSLRAGGAWDTQYF.

The sample holds one count of this clone. CDR3 loop: CASSLSRTGPMGTDTQYF. CDR3 nucleotides: TGTGCCAGCAGCTTATCTCGGACAGGTCCCATGGGCACAGATACGCAGTATTTT. J is TRBJ2-3 and V is TRBV7-2, with 7 bases that match TRBD1. After removal of 2 bases from V and 1 base from J, the junction contained 12 bases not matched to a gene. This CDR3 has 18 amino acids. Germline V CDR1 and CDR2: SGHTA, FQGNSA.

The chain has TRBV7-6 and TRBJ2-3; D gene uncertain. The CDR3 has 15 amino acids. Germline V gene data show CDR1 as SGHVS and CDR2 as FNYEAQ. V lost 5 bases, J lost 2 bases, and 14 bases lay in between. The CDR3 nucleotides are TGTGCCAGCAGCCTCACCAACAGACCCACAGATACGCAGTATTTT. It translates to CASSLTNRPTDTQYF.

The V call is TRBV29-1, the J call TRBJ2-2; 10 positions match TRBD2. In germline, CDR1 is SQVTM, CDR2 ANQGSEA. This CDR3 is built from 14 residues. V gave up 5 bases and J gave up 6 bases; unmatched junction bases: 6. DNA of the CDR3: TGCAGCGTTAGGCTAGCGGGAGCTTCCGGGGAGCTGTTTTTT. This encodes CSVRLAGASGELFF.

J is TRBJ1-2 and V is TRBV5-6, with 8 bases aligning to TRBD1. CDR3 length: 15 residues. Germline V gene lookup returns CDR1 SGHDT and CDR2 YYEEEE. Trimming at V came to 0 bases and at J to 4 bases, leaving 5 bases not matched to a gene. In DNA form, the CDR3 reads TGTGCCAGCAGCTTGGTACGGGACAGGCGCTATGGCTACACCTTC. Its protein product is CASSLVRDRRYGYTF.

The chain employs TRBV6-5 and TRBJ2-5; D gene uncertain. The V and J ends lost 5 bases and 4 bases respectively, with 11 bases between them. Germline CDR1 and CDR2: MNHEY and SVGAGI. This CDR3 has 13 residues. CDR3 DNA sequence: TGTGCCAGCAGTACCAGACATATAGAGACCCAGTACTTC. Its protein is CASSTRHIETQYF.

The chain is built from TRBV18 and TRBJ1-4; 9 bases agree with TRBD1. The CDR3 is 14 amino acids. Germline lookup yields CDR1 KGHSH and CDR2 LQKENI. With 3 bases clipped from V and 5 bases from J, the junction kept 1 base outside the gene matches. In DNA, the CDR3 is TGTGCCAGCTCACCCGGACAGGGGAATGAAAAACTGTTTTTT. It is translated as CASSPGQGNEKLFF.

This chain links TRBV5-1 with TRBJ2-6; D is ambiguous. The CDR3 spans 15 residues. V was cut by 4 bases and J by 2 bases, with 10 bases left in between. Germline CDR1 reads SGHRS; CDR2 reads YFSETQ. The chain's CDR3 is CASSPQVAGANVLTF. Written as DNA, the CDR3 is TGCGCCAGCAGCCCGCAGGTCGCTGGGGCCAACGTCCTGACTTTC.

CDR3 nucleotide sequence: TGTGCCAGCAGCTTAGTCCAGGTCGCCGATTCACCCCTCCACTTT. Amino acid sequence: CASSLVQVADSPLHF. The V and J genes are TRBV7-9 and TRBJ1-6; D is uncertain. Germline CDR1 is SEHNR and CDR2 is FQNEAQ (reference sequence). Trimming shortened V by 1 base and J by 8 bases, and 12 bases separated the two germline ends. This CDR3 has 15 residues.

This rearrangement joins TRBV19 to TRBJ1-4; D might be TRBD1 (6 bases). The CDR3 is 15 amino acids. V was shortened by 5 bases and J by 7 bases, with 17 bases between the two germline ends. Germline-derived CDR1 and CDR2 are LNHDA and SQIVND (reference sequence). Here the CDR3 reads CASSPGGAGGEKLFF. The CDR3 nucleotides read TGTGCCAGTAGTCCGGGGGGGGCCGGAGGTGAAAAACTGTTTTTT.

For this clone: Different DNA sequences within this sample yield the same CDR3. This chain links TRBV19 with TRBJ1-5, with 7 bases lining up with TRBD1. The trim removed 6 bases at V and 2 bases at J, leaving 4 bases unmatched. From germline, CDR1 is LNHDA and CDR2 SQIVND (reference sequence). The CDR3 has 14 amino acids. This CDR3 reads CASRATGGNQPQHF. In DNA form, the CDR3 reads TGTGCCAGTAGAGCTACAGGGGGCAATCAGCCCCAGCATTTT.

This chain joins TRBV5-1 and TRBJ2-1; 12 bases fit TRBD2. The junction had 7 bases not matched to a gene; V was cut back by 3 bases and J by 0 bases. This CDR3 contains 18 residues. Per germline, CDR1 SGHRS and CDR2 YFSETQ. The CDR3 loop is CASSSLAGGFRSYNEQFF. The CDR3 region has the DNA TGCGCCAGCAGCTCCCTAGCGGGAGGGTTTCGCTCCTACAATGAGCAGTTCTTC.